This TCR beta chain was retrieved from a study of human T cells and chemical hapten exposure. Findings and limits, study-wide: No alteration of TCRs above 1 in 1000 frequency was seen with DPC sensitization. Patch test score rose with PT1 expanded TCRs, significant at 8, 16, 32, not 4.

One entry per CDR3 protein, called by TCRdb with MiXCR from the RACE reads. The table records roughly 50,000 distinct CDR3 sequences, 9% to 10% of them present only once. Concerning this clonotype: Its target is unknown.

V shed 7 bases and J 6 bases; nucleotides not matched to a gene: 9. The CDR3 is made up of 15 amino acids. Time point in this sample: patch test 3, about 24 weeks after DPC sensitization. Treatment indicated: therapeutic diphenylcyclopropenone sensitization with weekly scalp DPC. The study enrolled 18 to 70-year-old alopecia patients suitable for DPC. The sequencing here drew on whole blood, taken in connection with sensitization to the hapten diphenylcyclopropenone (DPC). The TCR comes from a woman aged 40-49 years with alopecia areata. Some clones in this sample may be carry-over from other donors' samples. The chain is built from TRBV12-3 or TRBV12-4 and TRBJ2-2; TRBD2 matches 9 bases. DNA of the CDR3: TGTGCCAGCACCCCAGGCGGGGGGGCCCCCGGGGAGCTGTTTTTT. Protein product: CASTPGGGAPGELFF.